A single TCR beta chain is shown here with its context. This clone turned up a few times. This clone's antigen is unknown. The sample holds no much larger clone one base away, and base qualities are not on file. Counted from cysteine to phenylalanine, this CDR3 has 13 amino acids. CDR3 DNA is the only sequence kept; it has 39 bases, read in frame from the first base. V is cut by 0 bases and J by 2 bases, and the space between the germline ends is 5 bases. The germline V gene sets CDR1 to LGHNA and CDR2 to YSLEER. In total, about 650 healthy bone marrow donors made up the cohort. At the time of sampling, all cohort members were nominally healthy, though unrecorded immune exposures were likely present. The donor tested CMV seronegative and was one of the 352 seronegative cohort members. A peripheral blood sample was provided by each donor, and peripheral blood mononuclear cells were used for TCR beta sequencing. Genomic DNA was extracted from the blood cell samples with the Qiagen DNeasy Blood Extraction Kit.

The entry originates in a study of cytomegalovirus exposure and HLA in healthy donors (dated by TCRdb to between 2016 and 2019). The study in broad terms: An earlier analysis of several hundred of the donors reported under 300 Gb of sequence data and 95 million to 130 million unique TCR beta sequences obtained from approximately 180 million T cells. All discovery cohort repertoires had been generated using a single sequencing platform. HLA typing covered class I and class II loci at four-digit resolution. Among the approximately 400 genotyped donors, approximately 82% belonged to the genetic ancestry cluster associated with self-reported Caucasian donors. Donor age, sex, ethnicity and CMV serostatus were compiled together with the repertoire data. The later analysis used no new phenotypic data to find candidate immune exposures, relying instead on TCR beta sequences and their occurrence across donors. To decide whether each TCR beta V gene segment behaved as functional or pseudogenic, an earlier analysis of some 600 of the donors relied on high-throughput TCR beta sequencing. The study was designed to test whether signatures of past pathogen exposure could be identified by cataloging public T cell receptors. Typing coverage differed by locus: A, B, C, DRB1 and DQB1 were typed in about 629-640 donors, DQA1 in approximately 520, DPA1 in nearly 610, and DPB1 in 472. Genome-wide SNP genotypes for about 65% of the 666 donors were used in a later genetic analysis, which treated that subset as a discovery cohort. High-throughput TCR immunosequencing, statistical association of individual TCRs with disease status, and machine learning were combined to predict cytomegalovirus infection status. A later analysis re-examined previously published TCR beta repertoires from more than 550 donors and added high-resolution HLA genotyping to investigate patterns of TCR occurrence. An early release covering roughly 640 HLA-typed donors comprised about 300 gigabases of sequencing data and around 80 million unique TCR sequences. Along with the roughly 710-subject first cohort, a separate validation cohort of roughly 110 different subjects was used. Roughly five DR-DQ haplotypes were handled as single units for association and clustering, since linkage in the cohort was strong. The study used immunosequencing to profile the T cell repertoires of approximately 630 subjects and linked those repertoires to cytomegalovirus serostatus. On average, about 200,000 unique TCR beta nucleotide sequences were sequenced per donor among roughly 430 genotyped donors of the cohort, with roughly 18% of those sequences being non-productive.

General findings and caveats noted by the study authors: Linkage disequilibrium might explain the correlated functional status among segregating V segments, but an unknown experimental factor could not be excluded. A later analysis found that most CMV-associated TCR beta chains appeared HLA-restricted, with HLA associations seemingly driven largely by CMV exposure. Some IMGT-functional V segments, including TRBV6-2 and TRBV6-3, could not be told apart with the 87-base-pair reads, so those segments were excluded. The earlier analysis of 587 of the donors excluded some 16 rarely observed V segments, including chromosome 9 orphons, because counts were too low. According to a later genetic analysis, donors in an Asian-associated ancestry cluster had fewer N-insertions in productive TCRs than the approximately 670-donor mean. In vitro tests confirmed that a few of the cytomegalovirus-associated TCR beta chains recognize cytomegalovirus antigens. Several of the top co-occurrence clusters appeared to be linked to parvovirus B19, influenza, CMV and Epstein-Barr virus, according to a later analysis. Most TCR sequences were observed very rarely across donors, whereas some public TCRs were present in many individuals. A further reported finding was that TCR beta sequences accurately predicted the HLA-A and HLA-B alleles for most subjects in the first cohort. In both the original and validation cohorts, the classifier was reported to diagnose cytomegalovirus status with high specificity and sensitivity. A cluster of highly shared sequence variants was judged likely to represent a technical artifact of the sequencing pipeline. Immune exposure information for the cohort was limited to CMV serostatus. The cohort was sequenced for TCR beta chains only, and without alpha or paired-chain data the features that could be detected were limited. Sequencing depth was assumed to be roughly uniform across donors in the presence/absence analyses, though that assumption may not hold. A total of about 150 TCR beta chains were listed by the study as associated with cytomegalovirus. In a later analysis, TCR association rates were found to vary across HLA loci, with the most associated TCRs seen for DRB1 alleles and the fewest for HLA-C alleles. When HLA alleles, especially DR and DQ, strongly co-occurred, TCR associations were difficult to assign to individual alleles. At a false discovery rate of 0.05, a later analysis linked about 16,000 TCR beta sequences to specific HLA alleles. The authors suggested that the approach could potentially be extended to other disease states and immunological phenotypes. Broadly in line with IMGT annotations, most TCR beta V segments showed up in productive rearrangements about 87% or about 30% of the time in an earlier analysis of 450 to 600 of the donors. HLA typing was unavailable for some donors at each locus, so association tests used only the typed subset. A later genetic analysis associated a missense DCLRE1C variant with V-gene and J-gene trimming of TCR beta chains, and an independent cohort replicated the association. In a later analysis, HLA-associated TCR beta chains were found to be more clonally expanded and to have lower generation probabilities than equally common non-associated chains.

Libraries were constructed by the immunoSEQ multiplex PCR assay. For the multiplex PCR, a mixture combining 60 forward primers for TCR Vbeta segments and 13 reverse primers for TCR Jbeta segments was used. Amplification of the CDR3 region of rearranged TCR beta genes was performed with a multiplex PCR assay on genomic DNA. The Illumina HiSeq System was used to sequence the amplified TCR beta libraries as 87-base-pair reads. As for the authors' bioinformatics: In a later analysis, tens of millions of unique TCR beta chains were counted across the roughly 670 repertoires, and roughly 10 million of these chains were shared by at least two donors. Raw reads were error-corrected and collapsed into unique sequences with a nearest-neighbor algorithm that merged closely related sequences to remove PCR and sequencing errors. CDR3 sequences were aligned to IMGT reference sequences to assign V, D and J gene segments. For a sequence to be retained, a match of at least six nucleotides to both a V gene segment and a J gene segment was required. Rearrangements were classified as productive when the CDR3 lacked stop codons and remained in frame with V and J, and all other rearrangements were classified as non-productive. CDR3 was defined by IMGT convention, running from the second conserved V-encoded cysteine to the conserved J-encoded phenylalanine. In an earlier analysis of around 570 of the donors, sequences lacking an unambiguous match to a single V gene segment were excluded. An earlier analysis of some 500 of the donors classified V segments as functional when productive rearrangements were above 56.7% and as segregating when the standard deviation between donors was above 5%. To diagnose cytomegalovirus status from the catalog of TCR beta chain sequences, a statistical classification framework was built. In a later analysis, V and J genes were assigned by comparing TCR nucleotide sequences against IMGT/GENE-DB human TR gene sequences. A later analysis assigned CDR3 sequences and most-parsimonious VDJ recombination scenarios with the TCRdist pipeline. In a later analysis, every TCR beta chain was defined by the combination of its CDR3 amino acid sequence and its V-gene family, and reads without a unique V-gene family were dropped. To address suspected cross-contamination and a sequencing artifact, a later analysis removed some 620 highly shared, low-generation-probability nucleotide sequences. A later analysis calculated a clonal expansion index for each public chain from normalized within-repertoire ranks of inferred template counts. In a later analysis, generation probabilities were computed with a VDJ recombination model fitted to out-of-frame rearrangements, and the resulting probabilities were checked against IGoR. In a later analysis, hypergeometric tests were used to score TCR-TCR, TCR-HLA and TCR-CMV co-occurrence, with a repertoire-size bias correction applied to TCR pairs. A later analysis estimated false discovery rates by permuting HLA or CMV assignments 20 times. In a later analysis, co-occurring TCRs were grouped using DBSCAN, and TCRdist sequence similarity was added for clustering within HLA-allele-positive subsets. Repertoires with fewer than 30,000 or more than 120,000 public chains were left out of co-occurrence clustering, as were five repertoires with anomalous nucleotide sharing. The table comes from immuneACCESS by way of TCRdb, which keeps in-frame sequences with V and J called. Part of the clones is missing from these tables; in studies checked, under half for an unresolved V gene and the rest for unknown reasons. V, J and clone size were drawn from that table, and D and trimming were deduced from the DNA. Recorded for this sample are around 140,000 clones; around 80% of them occurred a single time. Less than 3.5% of the sample lies in the top ten.

Rearrangement joined TRBV4-3 to TRBJ2-7, and TRBD1 may be the D gene, going by 5 matching bases. The sample was PBMCs. This clonotype originated in a woman in her 30s in good health and CMV-seronegative. The sequence in DNA is TGCGCCAGCAGCCAAGACAGGGCCTACGAGCAGTACTTC. It is translated as CASSQDRAYEQYF.